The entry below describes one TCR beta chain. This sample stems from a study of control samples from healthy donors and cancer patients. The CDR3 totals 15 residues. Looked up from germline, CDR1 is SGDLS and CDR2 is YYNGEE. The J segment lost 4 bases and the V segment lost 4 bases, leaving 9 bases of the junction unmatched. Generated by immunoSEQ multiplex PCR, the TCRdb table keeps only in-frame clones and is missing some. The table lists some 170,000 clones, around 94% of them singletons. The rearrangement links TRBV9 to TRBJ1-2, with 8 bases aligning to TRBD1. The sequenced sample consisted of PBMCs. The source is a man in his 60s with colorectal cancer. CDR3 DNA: TGTGCCAGCAGCCCATATCTGGACAGGGTCTATGGCTACACCTTC. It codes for CASSPYLDRVYGYTF. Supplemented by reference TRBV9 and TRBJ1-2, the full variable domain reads DSGVTQTPKHLITATGQRVTLRCSPRSGDLSVYWYQQSLDQGLQFLIQYYNGEERAKGNILERFSAQQFPDLHSELNLSSLELGDSALYFCASSPYLDRVYGYTFGSGTRLTVV.